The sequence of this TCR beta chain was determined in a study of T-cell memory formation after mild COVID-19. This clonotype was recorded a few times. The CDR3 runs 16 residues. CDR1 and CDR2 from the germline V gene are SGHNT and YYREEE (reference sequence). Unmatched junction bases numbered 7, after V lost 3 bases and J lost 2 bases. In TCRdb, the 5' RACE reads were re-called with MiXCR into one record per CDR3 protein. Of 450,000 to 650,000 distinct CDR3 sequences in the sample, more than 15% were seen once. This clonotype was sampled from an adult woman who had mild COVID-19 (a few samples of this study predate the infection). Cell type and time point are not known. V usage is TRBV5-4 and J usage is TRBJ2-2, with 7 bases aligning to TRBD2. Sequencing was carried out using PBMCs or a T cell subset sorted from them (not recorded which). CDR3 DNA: TGTGCCAGCAGCTCGCAGAGCGGGGTCAACACCGGGGAGCTGTTTTTT. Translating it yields CASSSQSGVNTGELFF.